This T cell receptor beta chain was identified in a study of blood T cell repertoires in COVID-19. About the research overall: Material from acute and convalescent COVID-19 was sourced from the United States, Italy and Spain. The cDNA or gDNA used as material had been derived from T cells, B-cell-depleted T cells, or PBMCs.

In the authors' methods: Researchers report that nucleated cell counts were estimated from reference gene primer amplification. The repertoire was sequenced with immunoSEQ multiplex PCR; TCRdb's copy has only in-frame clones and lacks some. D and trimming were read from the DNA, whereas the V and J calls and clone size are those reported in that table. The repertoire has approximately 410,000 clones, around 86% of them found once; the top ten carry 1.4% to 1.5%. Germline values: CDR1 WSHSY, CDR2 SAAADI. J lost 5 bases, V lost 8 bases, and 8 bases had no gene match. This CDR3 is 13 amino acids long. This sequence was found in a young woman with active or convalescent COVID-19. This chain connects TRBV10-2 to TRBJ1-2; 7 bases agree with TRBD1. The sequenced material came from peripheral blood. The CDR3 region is CASGRGQFYGYTF. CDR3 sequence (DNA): TGCGCCAGCGGCCGGGGACAGTTTTATGGCTACACCTTC.